This T cell receptor beta chain was identified during a study of T cell changes during pregnancy in multiple sclerosis. Concerning this clone: At one end, the junction sequence differs from germline, possibly due to a read error.

Germline loops: CDR1 MNHEY, CDR2 SVGAGI. The CDR3 loop spans 13 amino acids. Only in-frame clones appear in the TCRdb table, and some are missing; sequencing was by immunoSEQ multiplex PCR. The sample lists under 95,000 clones, roughly 92% occurring once. The source of this sequence is a female donor with multiple sclerosis, enrolled in a pregnancy study. Sequencing used peripheral blood, obtained in the second trimester of pregnancy. The chain employs TRBV6-5 and TRBJ1-3; 8 bases fit TRBD1. This chain's CDR3 is CASSYRTGTPLDF. Written as DNA, the CDR3 is TGTGCCAGCAGTTACCGGACAGGGACGCCCCTGGATTTT.